A selection of T cell receptor beta chains follows, all from one sample in a study of monozygotic twins with inflammatory bowel disease. TCRdb re-called the 5' RACE reads and gives one entry per CDR3 protein, without DNA. The table gives 140,000 to 150,000 distinct CDR3 sequences; the top ten clones make up 1% to 1.5% of it. Sequenced material: blood. Every receptor here comes from a human donor with ulcerative colitis or Crohn's disease, or a healthy co-twin of an affected twin (not recorded which). Both conserved end residues are part of each CDR3. Fields, in order: J gene, V gene, CDR3 protein.

j_call: TRBJ2-3
v_call: TRBV5-6
cdr3_aa: CASSTPGLAGADTQYF

j_call: TRBJ2-7
v_call: TRBV29-1
cdr3_aa: CSVEKGTSGSYEQYF

j_call: TRBJ1-4
v_call: TRBV7-9
cdr3_aa: CASSLEQEGREKLFF

j_call: TRBJ1-1
v_call: TRBV4-2
cdr3_aa: CASSQRAAGNTEAFF

j_call: TRBJ1-5
v_call: TRBV6-5
cdr3_aa: CASSYDGGNQPQHF

j_call: TRBJ2-1
v_call: TRBV5-6
cdr3_aa: CASSLGGRPSGEQFF

j_call: TRBJ2-6
v_call: TRBV28
cdr3_aa: CASSLYGESGANVLTF

j_call: TRBJ2-5
v_call: TRBV4-1
cdr3_aa: CASSQRRQGASETQYF

j_call: TRBJ2-1
v_call: TRBV5-1
cdr3_aa: CASRWTGTVGEQFF

j_call: TRBJ1-2
v_call: TRBV5-1
cdr3_aa: CASSLDRGPSNYGYTF

j_call: TRBJ1-5
v_call: TRBV30
cdr3_aa: CAWTQGQSNQPQHF

j_call: TRBJ1-2
v_call: TRBV9
cdr3_aa: CASSGRTAGGYTF

j_call: TRBJ2-5
v_call: TRBV7-2
cdr3_aa: CASSLDGRTGETQYF

j_call: TRBJ2-1
v_call: TRBV19
cdr3_aa: CASSTPGLVFNEQFF

j_call: TRBJ1-3
v_call: TRBV20-1
cdr3_aa: CSARGVGGALSGNTIYF

j_call: TRBJ2-5
v_call: TRBV12-3/TRBV12-4
cdr3_aa: CASNLPDRGETQYF

j_call: TRBJ2-3
v_call: TRBV20-1
cdr3_aa: CSASANRGLSTDTQYF

j_call: TRBJ2-1
v_call: TRBV10-3
cdr3_aa: CAIQTSGSRNEQFF

j_call: TRBJ2-3
v_call: TRBV5-1
cdr3_aa: CASSLLPDSTDTQYF

j_call: TRBJ1-1
v_call: TRBV6-1
cdr3_aa: CASSRGQGDNREAFF

j_call: TRBJ1-5
v_call: TRBV5-6
cdr3_aa: CASSFHPNAVVQPQHF

j_call: TRBJ2-5
v_call: TRBV24-1
cdr3_aa: CATSDFPGLAGTQETQYF